The T cell receptor (beta chain) under discussion was sequenced for a study of identical twins. The study's findings and limits: In cord blood, abundant beta clonotypes had fewer insertions; memory showed no trend. Weaker excess twin sharing was seen among beta out-of-frame sequences.

TCRdb independently ran MiXCR on the 5' RACE reads; one entry per CDR3 protein. The data contain hundreds of thousands of distinct CDR3 sequences, roughly 18% of them singletons. This clonotype was seen a handful of times. The antigen is unknown. After removal of 7 bases from V and 12 bases from J, the junction contained 5 bases not matched to a gene. The CDR3 has 12 amino acids. CDR1 and CDR2 (germline): DFQATT, SNEGSKA (reference sequence). These sequences were also reported in another study, on T cells expressing NK-cell markers. That work states: Sorted CD3+CD56+NKG2C+, CD3+CD56+NKG2C- and CD3+CD56-NKG2C+ T cells provided the TCR beta repertoires. The use of an anti-gamma-delta TCR antibody, which was added in several experiments, restricted sorting to T cells expressing alpha-beta TCR.

The TCR sequence derives from a woman between 18 and 29 years old in good health. The sequencing sample was made of PBMCs. This chain connects TRBV20-1 to TRBJ1-6; 11 positions match TRBD1. Here the CDR3 DNA reads TGCAGTGTTCCGGGACAGGGGGGACCCCTCCACTTT. It translates to CSVPGQGGPLHF.